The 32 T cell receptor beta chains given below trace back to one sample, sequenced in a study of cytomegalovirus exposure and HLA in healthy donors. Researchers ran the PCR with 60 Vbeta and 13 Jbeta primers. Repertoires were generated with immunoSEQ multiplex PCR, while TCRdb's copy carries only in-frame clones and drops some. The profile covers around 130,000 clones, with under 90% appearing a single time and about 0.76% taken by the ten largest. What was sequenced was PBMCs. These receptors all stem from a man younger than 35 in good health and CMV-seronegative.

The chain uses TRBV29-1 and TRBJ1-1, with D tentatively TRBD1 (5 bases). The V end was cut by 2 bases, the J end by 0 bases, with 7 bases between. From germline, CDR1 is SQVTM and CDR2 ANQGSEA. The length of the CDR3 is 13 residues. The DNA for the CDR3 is TGCAGCGTTGAACAGGGTATGAACACTGAAGCTTTCTTT. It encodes CSVEQGMNTEAFF.

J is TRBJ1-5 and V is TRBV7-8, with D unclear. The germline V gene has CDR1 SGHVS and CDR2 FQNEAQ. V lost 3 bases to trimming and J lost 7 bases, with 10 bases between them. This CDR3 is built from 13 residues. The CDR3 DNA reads TGTGCCAGCAGCTTCGCGGGTCAACAGCCCCAGCATTTT. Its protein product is CASSFAGQQPQHF.

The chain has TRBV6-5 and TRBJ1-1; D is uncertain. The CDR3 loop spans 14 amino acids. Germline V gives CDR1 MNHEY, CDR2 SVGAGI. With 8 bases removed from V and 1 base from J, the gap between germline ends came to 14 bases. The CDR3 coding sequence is TGTGCCAGCCGAAGAGTCGGAGGGAACACTGAAGCTTTCTTT. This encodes CASRRVGGNTEAFF.

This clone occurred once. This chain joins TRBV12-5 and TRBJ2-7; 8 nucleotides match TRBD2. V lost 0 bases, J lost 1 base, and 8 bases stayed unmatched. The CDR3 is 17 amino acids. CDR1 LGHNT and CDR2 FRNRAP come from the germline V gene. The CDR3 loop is CASGLVLKRGYSYEQYF. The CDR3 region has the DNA TGTGCTAGTGGTTTGGTACTCAAGCGGGGGTATTCCTACGAGCAGTACTTC.

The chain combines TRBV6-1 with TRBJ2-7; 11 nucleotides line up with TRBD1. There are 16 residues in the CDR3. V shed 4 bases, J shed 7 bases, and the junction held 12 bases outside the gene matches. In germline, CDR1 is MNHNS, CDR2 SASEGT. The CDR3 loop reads CASSASGTGGFGEQYF. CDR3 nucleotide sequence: TGTGCCAGCAGTGCCTCCGGGACAGGGGGGTTTGGGGAGCAGTACTTC.

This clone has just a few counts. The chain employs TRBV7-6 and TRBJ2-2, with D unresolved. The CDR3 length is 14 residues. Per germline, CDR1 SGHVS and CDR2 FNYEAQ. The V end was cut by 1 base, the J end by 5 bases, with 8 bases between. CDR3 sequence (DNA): TGTGCCAGCAGCTTAGGGCAGGCAACCGGGGAGCTGTTTTTT. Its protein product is CASSLGQATGELFF.

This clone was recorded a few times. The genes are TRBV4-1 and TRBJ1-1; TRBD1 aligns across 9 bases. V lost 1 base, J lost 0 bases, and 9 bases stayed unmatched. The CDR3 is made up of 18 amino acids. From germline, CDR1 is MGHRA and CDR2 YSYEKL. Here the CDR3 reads CASSQGRGTGQVNTEAFF. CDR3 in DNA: TGCGCCAGCAGCCAAGGGCGGGGGACAGGGCAGGTGAACACTGAAGCTTTCTTT.

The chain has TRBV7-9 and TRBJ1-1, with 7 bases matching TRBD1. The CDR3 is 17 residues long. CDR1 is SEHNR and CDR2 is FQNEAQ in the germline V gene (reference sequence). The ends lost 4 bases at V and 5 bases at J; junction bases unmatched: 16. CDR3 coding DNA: TGTGCCAGCAGCTCCCCCGGACAGGTACTTAGGTGGACTGAAGCTTTCTTT. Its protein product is CASSSPGQVLRWTEAFF.

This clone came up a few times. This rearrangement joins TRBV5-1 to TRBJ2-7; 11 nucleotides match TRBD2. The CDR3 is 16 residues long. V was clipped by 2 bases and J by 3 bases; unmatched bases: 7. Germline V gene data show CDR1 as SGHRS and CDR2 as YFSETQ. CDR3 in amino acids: CASSLSSGGGYYEQYF. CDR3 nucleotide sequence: TGCGCCAGCAGCTTAAGTAGCGGGGGGGGGTACTACGAGCAGTACTTC.

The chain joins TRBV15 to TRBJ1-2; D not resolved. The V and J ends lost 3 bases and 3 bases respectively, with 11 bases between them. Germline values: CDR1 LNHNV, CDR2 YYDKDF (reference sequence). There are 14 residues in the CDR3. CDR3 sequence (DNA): TGTGCCACCAGCAGCCCTCCGGGATACTATGGCTACACCTTC. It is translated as CATSSPPGYYGYTF.

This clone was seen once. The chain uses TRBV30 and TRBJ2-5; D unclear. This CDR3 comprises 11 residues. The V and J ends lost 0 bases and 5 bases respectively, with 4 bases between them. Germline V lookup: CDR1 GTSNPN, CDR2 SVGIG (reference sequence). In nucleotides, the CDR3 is TGTGCCTGGAGTGTCCGGGAGACCCAGTACTTC. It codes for CAWSVRETQYF.

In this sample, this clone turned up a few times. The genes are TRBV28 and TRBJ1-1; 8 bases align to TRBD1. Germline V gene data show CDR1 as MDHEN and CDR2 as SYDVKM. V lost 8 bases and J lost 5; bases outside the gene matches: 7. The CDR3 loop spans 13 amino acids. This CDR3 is CASSGTGRTEAFF. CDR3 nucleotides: TGTGCCAGCTCCGGGACAGGAAGGACTGAAGCTTTCTTT.

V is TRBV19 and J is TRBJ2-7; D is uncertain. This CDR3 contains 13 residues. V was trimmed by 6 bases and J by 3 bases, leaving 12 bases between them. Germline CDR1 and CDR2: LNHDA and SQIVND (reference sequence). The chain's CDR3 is CASSQSSIYEQYF. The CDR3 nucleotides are TGTGCCAGTAGCCAATCATCAATCTACGAGCAGTACTTC.

The CDR3 loop reads CASSLGQGLDYGYTF. In DNA form, the CDR3 reads TGTGCCAGCAGCTTGGGACAGGGGTTGGACTATGGCTACACCTTC. The chain has TRBV7-9 and TRBJ1-2; TRBD1 matches 10 bases. V lost 3 bases, J lost 3 bases, and 4 bases stayed unmatched. The CDR3 has 15 amino acids. Germline CDR1 reads SEHNR; CDR2 reads FQNEAQ (reference sequence).

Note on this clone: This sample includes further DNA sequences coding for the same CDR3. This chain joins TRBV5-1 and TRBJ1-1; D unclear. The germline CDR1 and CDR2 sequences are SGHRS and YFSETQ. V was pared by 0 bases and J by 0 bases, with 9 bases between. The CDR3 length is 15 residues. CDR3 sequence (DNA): TGCGCCAGCAGCTTGGGTACGCGAATGAACACTGAAGCTTTCTTT. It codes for CASSLGTRMNTEAFF.

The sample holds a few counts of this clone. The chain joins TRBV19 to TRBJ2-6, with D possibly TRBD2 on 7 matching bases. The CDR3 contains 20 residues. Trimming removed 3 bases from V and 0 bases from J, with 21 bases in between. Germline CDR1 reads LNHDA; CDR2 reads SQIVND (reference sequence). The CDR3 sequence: CASSIRSPQGGNSGANVLTF. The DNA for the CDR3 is TGTGCCAGTAGTATTCGGAGCCCACAGGGAGGGAACTCTGGGGCCAACGTCCTGACTTTC.

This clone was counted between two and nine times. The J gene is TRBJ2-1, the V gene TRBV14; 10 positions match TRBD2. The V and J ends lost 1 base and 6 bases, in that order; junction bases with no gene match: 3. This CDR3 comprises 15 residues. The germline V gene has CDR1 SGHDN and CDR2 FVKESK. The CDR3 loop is CASSQAAGGPNEQFF. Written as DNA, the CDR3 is TGTGCCAGCAGCCAAGCAGCGGGGGGGCCCAATGAGCAGTTCTTC.

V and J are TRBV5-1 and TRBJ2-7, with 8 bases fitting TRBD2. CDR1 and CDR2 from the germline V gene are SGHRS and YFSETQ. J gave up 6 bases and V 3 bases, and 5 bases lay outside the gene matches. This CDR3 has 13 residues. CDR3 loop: CASSSGGVREQYF. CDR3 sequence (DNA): TGCGCCAGCAGCTCGGGGGGGGTCCGCGAGCAGTACTTC. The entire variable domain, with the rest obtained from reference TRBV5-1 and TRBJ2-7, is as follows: KAGVTQTPRYLIKTRGQQVTLSCSPISGHRSVSWYQQTPGQGLQFLFEYFSETQRNKGNFPGRFSGRQFSNSRSEMNVSTLELGDSALYLCASSSGGVREQYFGPGTRLTVT.

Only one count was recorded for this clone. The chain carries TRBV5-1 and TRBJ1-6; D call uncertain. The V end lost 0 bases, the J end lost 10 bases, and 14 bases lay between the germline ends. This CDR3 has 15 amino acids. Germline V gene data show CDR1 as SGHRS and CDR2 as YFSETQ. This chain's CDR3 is CASSLGQAFDSPLHF. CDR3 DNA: TGCGCCAGCAGCTTGGGGCAGGCGTTCGACTCACCCCTCCACTTT.

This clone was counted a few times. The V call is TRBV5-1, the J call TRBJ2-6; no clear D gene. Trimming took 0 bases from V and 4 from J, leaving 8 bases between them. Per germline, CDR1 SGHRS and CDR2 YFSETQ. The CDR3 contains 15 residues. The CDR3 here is CASSLVGGGANVLTF. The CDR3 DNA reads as TGCGCCAGCAGCTTGGTAGGCGGAGGGGCCAACGTCCTGACTTTC.

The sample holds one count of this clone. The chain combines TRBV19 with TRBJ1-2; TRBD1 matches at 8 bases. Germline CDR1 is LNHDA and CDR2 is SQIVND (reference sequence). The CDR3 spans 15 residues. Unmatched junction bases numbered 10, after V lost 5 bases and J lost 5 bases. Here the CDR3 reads CASSGDRGGKYGYTF. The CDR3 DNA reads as TGTGCCAGTAGTGGTGACAGGGGAGGGAAATATGGCTACACCTTC. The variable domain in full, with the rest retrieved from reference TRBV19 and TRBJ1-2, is DGGITQSPKYLFRKEGQNVTLSCEQNLNHDAMYWYRQDPGQGLRLIYYSQIVNDFQKGDIAEGYSVSREKKESFPLTVTSAQKNPTAFYLCASSGDRGGKYGYTFGSGTRLTVV.

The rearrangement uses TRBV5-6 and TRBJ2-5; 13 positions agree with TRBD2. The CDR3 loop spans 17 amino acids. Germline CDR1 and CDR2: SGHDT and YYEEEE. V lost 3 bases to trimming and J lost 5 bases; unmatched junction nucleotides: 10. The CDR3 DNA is TGTGCCAGCAGCTCCCGACTAGCGGGGGGTGTGTGGGAGACCCAGTACTTC. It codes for CASSSRLAGGVWETQYF.

CDR3 DNA: TGCGCCAGCAGCTTTGGGCCAGGGGAAGGAGAGACCCAGTACTTC. Protein product: CASSFGPGEGETQYF. V is TRBV5-1 and J is TRBJ2-5, with D perhaps matching TRBD1 (6 bases). V was clipped by 2 bases and J by 4 bases, with 15 bases between them. The CDR3 runs 15 residues. Germline-derived CDR1 and CDR2 are SGHRS and YFSETQ.

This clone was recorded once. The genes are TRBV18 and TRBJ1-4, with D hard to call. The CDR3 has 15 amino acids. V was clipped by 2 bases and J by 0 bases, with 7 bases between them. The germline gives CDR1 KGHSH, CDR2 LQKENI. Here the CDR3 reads CASSPVGATNEKLFF. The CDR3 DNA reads TGTGCCAGCTCACCAGTCGGTGCAACTAATGAAAAACTGTTTTTT.

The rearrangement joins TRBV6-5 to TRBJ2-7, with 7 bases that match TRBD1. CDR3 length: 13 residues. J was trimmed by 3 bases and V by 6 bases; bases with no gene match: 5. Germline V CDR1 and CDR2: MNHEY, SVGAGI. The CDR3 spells CASRQGTVYEQYF. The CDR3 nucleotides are TGTGCCAGCAGGCAAGGGACAGTCTACGAGCAGTACTTC.

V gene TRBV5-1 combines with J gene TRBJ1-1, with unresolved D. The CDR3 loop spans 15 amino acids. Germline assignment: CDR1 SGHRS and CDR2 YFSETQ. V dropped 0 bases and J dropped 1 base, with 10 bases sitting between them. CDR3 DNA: TGCGCCAGCAGCTTGGTGGCCCTCCAGAACACTGAAGCTTTCTTT. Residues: CASSLVALQNTEAFF.

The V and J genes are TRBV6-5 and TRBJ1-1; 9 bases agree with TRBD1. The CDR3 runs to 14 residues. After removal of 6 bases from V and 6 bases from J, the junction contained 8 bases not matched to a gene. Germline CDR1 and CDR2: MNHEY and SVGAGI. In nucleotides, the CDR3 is TGTGCCAGCAGGAAAGGACAGGGGAGGGCTGAAGCTTTCTTT. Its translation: CASRKGQGRAEAFF.

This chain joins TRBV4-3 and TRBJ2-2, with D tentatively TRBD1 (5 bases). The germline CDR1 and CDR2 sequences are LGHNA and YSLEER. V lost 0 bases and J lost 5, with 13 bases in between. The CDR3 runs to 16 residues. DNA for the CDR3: TGCGCCAGCAGCCAAGATCTCGCACAGGTGACCGGGGAGCTGTTTTTT. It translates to CASSQDLAQVTGELFF.

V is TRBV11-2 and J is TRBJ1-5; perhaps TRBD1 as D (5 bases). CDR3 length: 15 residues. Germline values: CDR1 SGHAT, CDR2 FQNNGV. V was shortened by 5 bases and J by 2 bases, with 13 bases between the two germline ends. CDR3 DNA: TGTGCCAGCAGCCCTACAGGTTTGGGCAATCAGCCCCAGCATTTT. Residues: CASSPTGLGNQPQHF.

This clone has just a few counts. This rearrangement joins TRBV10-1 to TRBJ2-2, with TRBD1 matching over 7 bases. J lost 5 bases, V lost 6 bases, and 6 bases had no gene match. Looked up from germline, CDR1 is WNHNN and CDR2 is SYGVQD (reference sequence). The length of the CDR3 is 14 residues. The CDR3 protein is CASSPGTATGELFF. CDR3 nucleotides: TGCGCCAGCAGCCCCGGGACAGCGACCGGGGAGCTGTTTTTT.

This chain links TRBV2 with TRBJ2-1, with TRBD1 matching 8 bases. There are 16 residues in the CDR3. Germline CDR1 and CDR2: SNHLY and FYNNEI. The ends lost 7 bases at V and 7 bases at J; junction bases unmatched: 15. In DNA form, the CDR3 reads TGTGCCAGCATCACTCCGGAGCAGGGGGCTCGTAATGAGCAGTTCTTC. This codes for CASITPEQGARNEQFF.

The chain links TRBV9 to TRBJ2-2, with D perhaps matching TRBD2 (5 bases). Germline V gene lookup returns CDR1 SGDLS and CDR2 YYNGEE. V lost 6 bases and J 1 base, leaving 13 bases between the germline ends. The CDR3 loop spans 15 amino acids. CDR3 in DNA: TGTGCCAGCACCGGGATCTCCCGGAACACCGGGGAGCTGTTTTTT. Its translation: CASTGISRNTGELFF.